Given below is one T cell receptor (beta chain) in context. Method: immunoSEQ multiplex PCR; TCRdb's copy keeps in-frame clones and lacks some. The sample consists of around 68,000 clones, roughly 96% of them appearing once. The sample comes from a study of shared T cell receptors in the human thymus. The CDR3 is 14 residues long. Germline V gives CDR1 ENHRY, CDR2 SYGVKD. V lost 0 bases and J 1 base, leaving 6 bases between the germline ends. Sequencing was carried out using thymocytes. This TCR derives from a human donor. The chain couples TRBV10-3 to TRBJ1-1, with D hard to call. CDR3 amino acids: CAISESLRNTEAFF. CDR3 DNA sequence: TGTGCCATCAGTGAGTCTCTCAGGAACACTGAAGCTTTCTTT.